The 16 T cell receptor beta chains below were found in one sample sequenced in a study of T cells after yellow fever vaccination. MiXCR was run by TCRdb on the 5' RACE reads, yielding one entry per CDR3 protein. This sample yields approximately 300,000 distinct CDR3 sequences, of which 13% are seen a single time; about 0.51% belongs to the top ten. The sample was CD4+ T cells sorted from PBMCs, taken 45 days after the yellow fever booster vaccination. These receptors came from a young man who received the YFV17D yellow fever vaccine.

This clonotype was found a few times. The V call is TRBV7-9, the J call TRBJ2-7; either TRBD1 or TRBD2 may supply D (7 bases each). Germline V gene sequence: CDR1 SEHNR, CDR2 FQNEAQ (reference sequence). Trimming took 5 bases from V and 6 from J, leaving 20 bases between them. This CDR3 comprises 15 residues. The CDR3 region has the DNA TGTGCCAGCAGCCCCCCCGGGACAGCGGGGAGCGAGCAGTACTTC. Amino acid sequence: CASSPPGTAGSEQYF.

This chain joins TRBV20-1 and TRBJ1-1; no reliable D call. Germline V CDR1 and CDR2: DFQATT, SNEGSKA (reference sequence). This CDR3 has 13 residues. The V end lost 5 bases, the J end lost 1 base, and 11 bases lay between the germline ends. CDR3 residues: CSAQPPTNTEAFF. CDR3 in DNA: TGCAGTGCTCAGCCTCCGACGAACACTGAAGCTTTCTTT.

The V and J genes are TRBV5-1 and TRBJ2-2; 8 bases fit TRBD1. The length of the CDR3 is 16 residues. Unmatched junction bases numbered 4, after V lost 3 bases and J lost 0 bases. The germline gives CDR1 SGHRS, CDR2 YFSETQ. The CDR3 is CASSWGTGTNTGELFF. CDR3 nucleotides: TGCGCCAGCAGCTGGGGGACAGGCACGAACACCGGGGAGCTGTTTTTT. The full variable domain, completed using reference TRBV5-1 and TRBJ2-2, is KAGVTQTPRYLIKTRGQQVTLSCSPISGHRSVSWYQQTPGQGLQFLFEYFSETQRNKGNFPGRFSGRQFSNSRSEMNVSTLELGDSALYLCASSWGTGTNTGELFFGEGSRLTVL.

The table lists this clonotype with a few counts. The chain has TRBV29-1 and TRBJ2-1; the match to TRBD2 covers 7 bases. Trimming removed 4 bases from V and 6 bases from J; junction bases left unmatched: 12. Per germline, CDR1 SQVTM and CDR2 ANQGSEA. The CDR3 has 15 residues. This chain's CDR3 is CSVAGGITSANEQFF. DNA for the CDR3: TGCAGCGTTGCTGGGGGGATCACTAGCGCCAATGAGCAGTTCTTC.

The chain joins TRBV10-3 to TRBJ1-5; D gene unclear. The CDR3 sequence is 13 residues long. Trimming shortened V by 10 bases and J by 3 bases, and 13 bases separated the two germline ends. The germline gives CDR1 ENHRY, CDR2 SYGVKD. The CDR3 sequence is CATRDGPNQPQHF. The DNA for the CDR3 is TGTGCCACACGAGACGGACCCAATCAGCCCCAGCATTTT.

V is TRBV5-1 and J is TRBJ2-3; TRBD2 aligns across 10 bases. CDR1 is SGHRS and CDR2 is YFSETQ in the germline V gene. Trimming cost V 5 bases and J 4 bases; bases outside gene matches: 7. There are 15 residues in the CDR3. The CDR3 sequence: CASRSSGSSADTQYF. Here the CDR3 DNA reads TGCGCCAGCAGATCTAGCGGGAGTTCGGCAGATACGCAGTATTTT.

The CDR3 region has the DNA TGTGCCAGCAGCCCGACAGGAGTTCAAAGCGGCTACACCTTC. Amino acid sequence: CASSPTGVQSGYTF. This chain joins TRBV27 and TRBJ1-2, with D tentatively TRBD1 (6 bases). The CDR3 spans 14 residues. V was shortened by 6 bases and J by 8 bases, with 19 bases between the two germline ends. The germline V gene encodes CDR1 MNHEY and CDR2 SMNVEV (reference sequence).

The chain's CDR3 is CASSLPGGPSTDTQYF. The CDR3 DNA follows: TGTGCCAGCAGCTTACCGGGAGGGCCTAGCACAGATACGCAGTATTTT. The V and J genes are TRBV7-2 and TRBJ2-3, with 8 bases identical to TRBD2. The CDR3 totals 16 residues. Germline values: CDR1 SGHTA, CDR2 FQGNSA. J gave up 0 bases and V 2 bases, and 4 bases lay outside the gene matches.

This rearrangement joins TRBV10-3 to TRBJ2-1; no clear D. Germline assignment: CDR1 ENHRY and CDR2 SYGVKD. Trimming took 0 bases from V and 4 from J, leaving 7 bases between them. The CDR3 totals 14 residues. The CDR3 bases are TGTGCCATCAGTGAGTCGACCAAATACAATGAGCAGTTCTTC. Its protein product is CAISESTKYNEQFF.

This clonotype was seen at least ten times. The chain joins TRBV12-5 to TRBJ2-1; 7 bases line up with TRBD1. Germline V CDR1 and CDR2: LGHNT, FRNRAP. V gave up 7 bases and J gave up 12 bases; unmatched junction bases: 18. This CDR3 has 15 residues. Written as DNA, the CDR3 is TGTGCTAGTGCCGTAACCCGGGACAGCTGGTCCGGGCAGTTCTTC. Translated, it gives CASAVTRDSWSGQFF.

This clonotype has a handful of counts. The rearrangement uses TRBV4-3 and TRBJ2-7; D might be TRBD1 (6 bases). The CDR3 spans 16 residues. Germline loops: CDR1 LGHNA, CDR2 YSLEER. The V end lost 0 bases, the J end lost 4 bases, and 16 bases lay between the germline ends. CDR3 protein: CASSQDGDKGAYEQYF. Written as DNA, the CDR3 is TGCGCCAGCAGCCAAGATGGGGACAAAGGAGCTTACGAGCAGTACTTC.

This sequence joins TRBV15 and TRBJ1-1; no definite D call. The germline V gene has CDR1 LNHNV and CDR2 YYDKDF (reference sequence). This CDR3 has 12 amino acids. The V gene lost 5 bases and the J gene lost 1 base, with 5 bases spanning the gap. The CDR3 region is CATSDGNTEAFF. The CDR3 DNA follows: TGTGCCACCAGCGACGGGAACACTGAAGCTTTCTTT. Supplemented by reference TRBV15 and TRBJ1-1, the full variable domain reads DAMVIQNPRYQVTQFGKPVTLSCSQTLNHNVMYWYQQKSSQAPKLLFHYYDKDFNNEADTPDNFQSRRPNTSFCFLDIRSPGLGDTAMYLCATSDGNTEAFFGQGTRLTVV.

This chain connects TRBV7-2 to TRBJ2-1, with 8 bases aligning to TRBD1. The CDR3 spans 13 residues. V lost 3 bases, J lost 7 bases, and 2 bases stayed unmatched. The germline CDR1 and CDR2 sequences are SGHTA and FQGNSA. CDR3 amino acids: CASSLDRENEQFF. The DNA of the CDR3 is TGTGCCAGCAGCTTGGACAGGGAAAATGAGCAGTTCTTC.

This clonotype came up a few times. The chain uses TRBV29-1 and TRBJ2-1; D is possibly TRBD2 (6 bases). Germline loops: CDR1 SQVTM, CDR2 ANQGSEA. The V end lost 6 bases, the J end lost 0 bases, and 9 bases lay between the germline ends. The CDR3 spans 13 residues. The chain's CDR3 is CSVGGGSYNEQFF. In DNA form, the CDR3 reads TGCAGCGTGGGAGGAGGCTCCTACAATGAGCAGTTCTTC.

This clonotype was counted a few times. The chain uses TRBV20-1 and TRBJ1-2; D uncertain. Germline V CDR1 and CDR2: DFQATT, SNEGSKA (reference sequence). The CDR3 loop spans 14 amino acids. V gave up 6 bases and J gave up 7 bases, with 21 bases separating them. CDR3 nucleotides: TGCAGTGCGACTCCCAGGACCGCGTGGTCTGGCTACACCTTC. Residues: CSATPRTAWSGYTF.

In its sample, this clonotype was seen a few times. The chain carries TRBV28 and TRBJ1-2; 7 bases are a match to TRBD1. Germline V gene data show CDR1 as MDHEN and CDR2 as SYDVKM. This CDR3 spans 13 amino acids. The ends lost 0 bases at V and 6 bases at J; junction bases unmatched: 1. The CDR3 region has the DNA TGTGCCAGCAGTTTATGGAGGGGGCATGGCTACACCTTC. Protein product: CASSLWRGHGYTF.